The present entry profiles one T cell receptor beta chain with its context. The antigen remains unidentified. This PCR relied on a set of 60 Vbeta primers and 13 Jbeta primers. Repertoires were generated with immunoSEQ multiplex PCR, while TCRdb's copy carries only in-frame clones and drops some. The sample has 95,000 to 150,000 clones, 77% seen once. The germline CDR1 and CDR2 sequences are MNHNY and SVGAGI (reference sequence). Trimming stripped 4 bases from V and 7 bases from J, with 16 bases between. This CDR3 contains 14 residues. This record belongs to a study of cytomegalovirus exposure and HLA in healthy donors. Study-wide findings and caveats: Earlier findings revealed that most TCR beta V segments proved productive either about 87% or about 30% of the time.

Likely unrecorded immune exposures existed in these nominally healthy donors. The sequencing input was PBMCs. The chain is built from TRBV6-6 and TRBJ1-1, with D perhaps TRBD1 (5 bases). The origin of this receptor is a man aged 18 to 29 in good health and CMV-seropositive. The CDR3: CASSSLQTAIEAFF. Here the CDR3 DNA reads TGTGCCAGCAGTTCTCTCCAGACAGCAATTGAAGCTTTCTTT.